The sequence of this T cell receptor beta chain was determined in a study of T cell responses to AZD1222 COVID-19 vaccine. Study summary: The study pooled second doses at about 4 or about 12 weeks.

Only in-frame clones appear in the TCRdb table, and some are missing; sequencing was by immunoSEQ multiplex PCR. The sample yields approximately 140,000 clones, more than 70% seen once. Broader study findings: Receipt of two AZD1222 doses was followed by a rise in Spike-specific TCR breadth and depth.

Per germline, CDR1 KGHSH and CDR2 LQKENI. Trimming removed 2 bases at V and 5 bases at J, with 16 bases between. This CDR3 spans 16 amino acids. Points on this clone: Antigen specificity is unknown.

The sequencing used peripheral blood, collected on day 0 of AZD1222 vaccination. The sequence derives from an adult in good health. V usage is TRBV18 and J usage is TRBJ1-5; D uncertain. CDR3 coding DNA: TGTGCCAGCTCACCATTTGGCGGCCCGAAGGATCAGCCCCAGCATTTT. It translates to CASSPFGGPKDQPQHF.